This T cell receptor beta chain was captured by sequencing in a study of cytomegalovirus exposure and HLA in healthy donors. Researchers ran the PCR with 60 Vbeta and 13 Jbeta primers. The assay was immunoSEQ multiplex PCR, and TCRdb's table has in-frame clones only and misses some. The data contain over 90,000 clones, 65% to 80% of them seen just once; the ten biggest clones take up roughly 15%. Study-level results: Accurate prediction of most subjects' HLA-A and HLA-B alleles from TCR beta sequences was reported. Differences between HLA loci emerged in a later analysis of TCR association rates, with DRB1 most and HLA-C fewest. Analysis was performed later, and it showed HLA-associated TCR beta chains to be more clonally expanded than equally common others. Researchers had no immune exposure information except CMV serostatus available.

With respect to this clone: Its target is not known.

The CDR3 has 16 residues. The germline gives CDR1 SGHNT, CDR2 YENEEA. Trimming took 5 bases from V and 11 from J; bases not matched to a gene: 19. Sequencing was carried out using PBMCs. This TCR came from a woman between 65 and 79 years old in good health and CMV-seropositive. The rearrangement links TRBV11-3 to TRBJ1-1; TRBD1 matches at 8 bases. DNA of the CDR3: TGTGCCAGCAGCCCTGGGACAGGCGCTGGCTCATCAAAGGCTTTCTTT. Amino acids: CASSPGTGAGSSKAFF.